This TCR beta chain was documented in a study of blood T cell repertoires in COVID-19. The table came from immunoSEQ multiplex PCR; TCRdb's copy has only in-frame clones and leaves some out. The top ten hold 15% to 20% of the sample, which has some 35,000 clones, around 85% seen once. The receptor comes from a man between 70 and 80 years old with acute or convalescent COVID-19. Sequenced sample: peripheral blood.

The CDR3 reads CASSLGWTSLGNEQFF. As DNA, the CDR3 is TGCGCCAGCAGCTTGGGGTGGACTTCCCTGGGGAATGAGCAGTTCTTC. V is TRBV5-1 and J is TRBJ2-1; weak D call: TRBD2 (5 bases). CDR3 size: 16 residues. The V end lost 0 bases, the J end lost 7 bases, and 17 bases lay between the germline ends. Germline values: CDR1 SGHRS, CDR2 YFSETQ. The full variable domain, completed using reference TRBV5-1 and TRBJ2-1, is KAGVTQTPRYLIKTRGQQVTLSCSPISGHRSVSWYQQTPGQGLQFLFEYFSETQRNKGNFPGRFSGRQFSNSRSEMNVSTLELGDSALYLCASSLGWTSLGNEQFFGPGTRLTVL.